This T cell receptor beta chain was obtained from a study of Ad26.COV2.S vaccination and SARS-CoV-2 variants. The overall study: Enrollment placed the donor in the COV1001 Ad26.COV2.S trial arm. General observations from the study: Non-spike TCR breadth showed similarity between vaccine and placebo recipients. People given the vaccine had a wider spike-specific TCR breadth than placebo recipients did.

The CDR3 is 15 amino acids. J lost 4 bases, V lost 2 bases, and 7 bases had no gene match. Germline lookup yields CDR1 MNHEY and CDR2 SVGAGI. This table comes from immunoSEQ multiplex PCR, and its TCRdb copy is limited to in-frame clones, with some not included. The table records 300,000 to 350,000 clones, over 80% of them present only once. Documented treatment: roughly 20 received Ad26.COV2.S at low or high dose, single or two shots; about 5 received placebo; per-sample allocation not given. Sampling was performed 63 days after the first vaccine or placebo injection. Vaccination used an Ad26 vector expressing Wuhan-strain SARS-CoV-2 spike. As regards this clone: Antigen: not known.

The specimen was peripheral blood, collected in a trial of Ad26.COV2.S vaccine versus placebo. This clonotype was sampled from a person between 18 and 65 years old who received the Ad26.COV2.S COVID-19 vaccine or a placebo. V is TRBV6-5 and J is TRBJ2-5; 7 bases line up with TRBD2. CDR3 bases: TGTGCCAGCAGTTACATCGGACTAGGTTCAGAGACCCAGTACTTC. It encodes CASSYIGLGSETQYF.